The 22 T cell receptor beta chains in this list originate from one sample, sequenced in a study of cytomegalovirus exposure and HLA in healthy donors. The PCR used 60 Vbeta and 13 Jbeta primers. TCRdb's copy holds only in-frame clones and misses some; the assay was immunoSEQ multiplex PCR. The data hold roughly 100,000 clones, with around 82% observed a single time. Sequenced material: PBMCs. The receptors stem from a woman aged 18-29 years in good health and CMV-seropositive.

The chain links TRBV6-1 to TRBJ1-4, with TRBD1 matching 7 bases. The J segment lost 3 bases and the V segment lost 5 bases, leaving 6 bases of the junction unmatched. This CDR3 has 15 amino acids. Germline values: CDR1 MNHNS, CDR2 SASEGT. DNA of the CDR3: TGTGCCAGCAGTCCACAGGGGATATCTAATGAAAAACTGTTTTTT. This translates into CASSPQGISNEKLFF.

The chain carries TRBV4-3 and TRBJ1-1; D remains unclear. V shed 4 bases and J shed 0 bases, with 6 bases lying between them. Germline values: CDR1 LGHNA, CDR2 YSLEER. The CDR3 runs to 13 residues. The CDR3 bases are TGCGCCAGCAGCCGCCTACTGAACACTGAAGCTTTCTTT. Its translation: CASSRLLNTEAFF.

The chain recombines TRBV29-1 with TRBJ2-7; weak D call: TRBD1 (6 bases). CDR3 length equals 14 residues. Germline V gives CDR1 SQVTM, CDR2 ANQGSEA. Trimming removed 5 bases at V and 0 bases at J, with 14 bases between. CDR3 sequence: CSVKTGSSSYEQYF. The CDR3 nucleotides are TGCAGCGTTAAAACAGGGTCAAGCTCCTACGAGCAGTACTTC.

CDR3 coding DNA: TGCGCCAGCAGCTTAAATCAGGGGATAAAAGGTTCTGGGGCCAACGTCCTGACTTTC. Its protein product is CASSLNQGIKGSGANVLTF. The rearrangement links TRBV5-1 to TRBJ2-6, with D perhaps matching TRBD1 (6 bases). This CDR3 comprises 19 residues. Germline CDR1 is SGHRS and CDR2 is YFSETQ. The V end lost 2 bases, the J end lost 1 base, and 19 bases lay between the germline ends.

The chain recombines TRBV15 with TRBJ2-7; a possible D gene is TRBD2 (6 bases). The germline gives CDR1 LNHNV, CDR2 YYDKDF (reference sequence). Trimming left V 0 bases short and J 8 bases short, with 20 bases between. This CDR3 is built from 16 residues. CDR3 sequence reads: CATSRDQGLRGGKQYF. CDR3 bases: TGTGCCACCAGCAGAGATCAAGGTTTGAGGGGCGGGAAGCAGTACTTC.

This chain joins TRBV5-5 and TRBJ1-2, with D perhaps matching TRBD1 (5 bases). The germline V and J ends were trimmed by 2 bases and 4 bases, with 24 bases remaining between them. This CDR3 spans 18 amino acids. Germline values: CDR1 SGHKS, CDR2 YYEKEE (reference sequence). The CDR3 protein is CASSFMPSGWGVVYGYTF. CDR3 bases: TGTGCCAGCAGCTTTATGCCCAGCGGGTGGGGCGTCGTCTATGGCTACACCTTC.

The chain uses TRBV11-2 and TRBJ2-7; 10 nucleotides match TRBD2. This CDR3 has 14 residues. CDR1 is SGHAT, CDR2 FQNNGV, per germline. V trimming: 5 bases; J trimming: 6 bases; junction bases outside the gene matches: 7. This chain's CDR3 is CASSPLAGESEQYF. The CDR3 coding sequence is TGTGCCAGCAGCCCGCTAGCGGGAGAGTCCGAGCAGTACTTC.

This clone was seen just once. The chain has TRBV19 and TRBJ1-5, with a weak D call TRBD1 (6 bases). This CDR3 spans 14 amino acids. Germline assignment: CDR1 LNHDA and CDR2 SQIVND (reference sequence). Between the trimmed V and J ends, which lost 10 bases and 2 bases, there was a span of 15 bases. Here the CDR3 DNA reads TGTGCCACTTTGGCTTACAGGGGCAATCAGCCCCAGCATTTT. This gives the protein CATLAYRGNQPQHF.

This chain links TRBV5-4 with TRBJ2-2; 9 bases align to TRBD1. The V gene's germline CDR1 is SGHNT and CDR2 YYREEE (reference sequence). With V trimmed by 5 bases and J by 4 bases, 12 bases remained unmatched. CDR3 length: 17 amino acids. CDR3 nucleotide sequence: TGTGCCAGCAGACTTTCAACAGGGGGCCGGGGCACCGGGGAGCTGTTTTTT. Its translation: CASRLSTGGRGTGELFF.

The rearrangement joins TRBV16 to TRBJ1-5; D not resolved. Germline V gene lookup returns CDR1 KGHSY and CDR2 FQNENV. Trimming cost V 6 bases and J 2 bases, with 11 bases left between them. This CDR3 region has 14 residues. The CDR3 DNA reads TGTGCCAGCAGTGCCACCCCGGGCAATCAGCCCCAGCATTTT. Amino acid sequence: CASSATPGNQPQHF. Looking up the rest from reference TRBV16 and TRBJ1-5 gives the full variable domain: GEEVAQTPKHLVRGEGQKAKLYCAPIKGHSYVFWYQQVLKNEFKFLISFQNENVFDETGMPKERFSAKCLPNSPCSLEIQATKLEDSAVYFCASSATPGNQPQHFGDGTRLSIL.

The chain carries TRBV29-1 and TRBJ1-1; the D is unclear. CDR3 size: 12 residues. The V gene's germline CDR1 is SQVTM and CDR2 ANQGSEA. Trimming removed 4 bases at V and 2 bases at J, with 8 bases between. The CDR3 loop reads CSVVLPNTEAFF. For the CDR3, the DNA is TGCAGCGTTGTCCTACCAAACACTGAAGCTTTCTTT.

The genes are TRBV10-3 and TRBJ2-1; D may be TRBD1 (6 bases). This CDR3 is 13 amino acids long. The germline CDR1 and CDR2 sequences are ENHRY and SYGVKD. Trimming took off 0 bases at V and 15 bases at J, with 15 bases between the two ends. CDR3 sequence: CAISESTGWNWFF. The DNA of the CDR3 is TGTGCCATCAGTGAGTCGACAGGTTGGAATTGGTTCTTC.

The chain uses TRBV6-1 and TRBJ1-5; D is undetermined. With 6 bases removed from V and 3 bases from J, the gap between germline ends came to 15 bases. The CDR3 contains 15 residues. From germline, CDR1 is MNHNS and CDR2 SASEGT. In nucleotides, the CDR3 is TGTGCCAGCAGCCTCACTGGGGAGCACAATCAGCCCCAGCATTTT. Translated: CASSLTGEHNQPQHF.

V gene TRBV7-6 combines with J gene TRBJ2-4; TRBD2 matches at 13 bases. Germline loops: CDR1 SGHVS, CDR2 FNYEAQ. V shed 5 bases and J 2 bases; nucleotides not matched to a gene: 6. The CDR3 totals 17 residues. The CDR3 here is CASSPRTSGSSKNIQYF. The DNA for the CDR3 is TGTGCCAGCAGCCCACGGACTAGCGGGAGTTCCAAAAACATTCAGTACTTC.

The chain couples TRBV12-5 to TRBJ2-2, with 12 bases aligning to TRBD2. Germline trimming cut 6 bases from V and 4 bases from J; bases unmatched to any gene: 9. Germline loops: CDR1 LGHNT, CDR2 FRNRAP. CDR3 length: 17 residues. The CDR3 protein is CASGRTRLAGVTGELFF. CDR3 DNA: TGTGCTAGTGGCCGTACTAGACTAGCGGGAGTCACCGGGGAGCTGTTTTTT.

The V call is TRBV7-2, the J call TRBJ2-7; D might be TRBD2 (5 bases). Germline V lookup: CDR1 SGHTA, CDR2 FQGNSA. The CDR3 covers 19 residues. The V and J ends lost 3 bases and 2 bases respectively, with 26 bases between them. CDR3 DNA sequence: TGTGCCAGCAGCTTTCAAGGGTTGCATCGGACTCCGGAACCCTACGAGCAGTACTTC. Its translation is CASSFQGLHRTPEPYEQYF.

The chain is built from TRBV5-4 and TRBJ2-1; maybe TRBD2 (6 bases). The CDR3 totals 12 residues. The ends were cut back, 3 bases at V and 8 bases at J, with 9 bases in the middle. Germline V gene sequence: CDR1 SGHNT, CDR2 YYREEE (reference sequence). In nucleotides, the CDR3 is TGTGCCAGCAGCTCGGGGGACCATGAGCAGTTCTTC. It encodes CASSSGDHEQFF.

The chain joins TRBV7-9 to TRBJ1-3; 8 positions match TRBD1. Per the germline V gene, CDR1 is SEHNR and CDR2 is FQNEAQ (reference sequence). V lost 4 bases, J lost 2 bases, and 4 bases stayed unmatched. The CDR3 covers 15 residues. The CDR3 sequence: CASSYRQGTGNTIYF. The CDR3 region has the DNA TGTGCCAGCAGCTACCGACAGGGGACTGGAAACACCATATATTTT.

This rearrangement joins TRBV5-1 to TRBJ2-7, with 8 nucleotides matching TRBD2. Trimming removed 1 base from V and 2 bases from J; junction bases left unmatched: 5. The CDR3 length is 15 residues. From germline, CDR1 is SGHRS and CDR2 YFSETQ. CDR3 DNA: TGCGCCAGCAGCTTGTCTACTAGCGGTCCCTACGAGCAGTACTTC. Translating it yields CASSLSTSGPYEQYF.

The chain employs TRBV27 and TRBJ2-5; 9 bases are a match to TRBD1. The CDR3 runs 13 residues. V lost 0 bases and J lost 10; bases outside the gene matches: 3. Germline values: CDR1 MNHEY, CDR2 SMNVEV (reference sequence). The CDR3 region is CASSLSTGGYQYF. CDR3 bases: TGTGCCAGCAGTTTATCGACAGGGGGGTACCAGTACTTC.

This chain links TRBV5-6 with TRBJ1-6, with D possibly TRBD1 on 6 matching bases. This CDR3 has 15 amino acids. The V and J ends lost 5 bases and 6 bases respectively, with 15 bases between them. Germline V CDR1 and CDR2: SGHDT, YYEEEE. CDR3 loop: CASSYTGFRNSPLHF. The CDR3 DNA reads TGTGCCAGCAGTTATACAGGGTTCCGTAATTCACCCCTCCACTTT.

The genes are TRBV7-9 and TRBJ2-7, with 10 positions matching TRBD1. Per the germline V gene, CDR1 is SEHNR and CDR2 is FQNEAQ (reference sequence). The V segment lost 5 bases and the J segment 4 bases; nucleotides outside the gene matches: 8. The CDR3 is 15 residues long. The CDR3 DNA reads as TGTGCCAGCAGCCCCCCGGACAGGGGGAATTACGAGCAGTACTTC. This codes for CASSPPDRGNYEQYF.